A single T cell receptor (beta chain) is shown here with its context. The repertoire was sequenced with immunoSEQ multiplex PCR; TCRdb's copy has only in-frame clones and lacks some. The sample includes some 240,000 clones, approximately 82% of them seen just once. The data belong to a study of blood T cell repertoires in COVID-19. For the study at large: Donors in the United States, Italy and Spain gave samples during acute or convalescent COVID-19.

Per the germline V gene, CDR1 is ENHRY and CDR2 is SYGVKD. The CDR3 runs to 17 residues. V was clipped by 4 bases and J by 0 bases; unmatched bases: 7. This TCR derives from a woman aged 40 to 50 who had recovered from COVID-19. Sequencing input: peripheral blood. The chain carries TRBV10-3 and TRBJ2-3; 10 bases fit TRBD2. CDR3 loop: CAISVASGGSSTDTQYF. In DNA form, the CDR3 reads TGTGCCATCAGTGTGGCTAGCGGGGGCTCTAGCACAGATACGCAGTATTTT.